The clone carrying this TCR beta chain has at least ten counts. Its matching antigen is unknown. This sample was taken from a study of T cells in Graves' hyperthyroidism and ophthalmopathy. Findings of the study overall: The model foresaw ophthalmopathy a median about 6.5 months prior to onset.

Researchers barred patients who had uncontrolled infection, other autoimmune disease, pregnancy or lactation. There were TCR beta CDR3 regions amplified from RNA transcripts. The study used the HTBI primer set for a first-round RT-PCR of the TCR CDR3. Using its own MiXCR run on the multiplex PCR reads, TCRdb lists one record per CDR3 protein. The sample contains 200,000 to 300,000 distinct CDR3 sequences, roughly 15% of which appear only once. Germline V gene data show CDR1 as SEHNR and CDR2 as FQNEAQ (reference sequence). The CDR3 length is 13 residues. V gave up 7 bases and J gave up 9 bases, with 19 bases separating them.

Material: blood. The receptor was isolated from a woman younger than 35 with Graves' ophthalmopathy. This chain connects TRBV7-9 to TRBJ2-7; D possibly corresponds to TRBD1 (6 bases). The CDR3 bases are TGTGCCAGCACTCGGGCAGGGCTCAGGGGGCAGTACTTC. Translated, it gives CASTRAGLRGQYF.